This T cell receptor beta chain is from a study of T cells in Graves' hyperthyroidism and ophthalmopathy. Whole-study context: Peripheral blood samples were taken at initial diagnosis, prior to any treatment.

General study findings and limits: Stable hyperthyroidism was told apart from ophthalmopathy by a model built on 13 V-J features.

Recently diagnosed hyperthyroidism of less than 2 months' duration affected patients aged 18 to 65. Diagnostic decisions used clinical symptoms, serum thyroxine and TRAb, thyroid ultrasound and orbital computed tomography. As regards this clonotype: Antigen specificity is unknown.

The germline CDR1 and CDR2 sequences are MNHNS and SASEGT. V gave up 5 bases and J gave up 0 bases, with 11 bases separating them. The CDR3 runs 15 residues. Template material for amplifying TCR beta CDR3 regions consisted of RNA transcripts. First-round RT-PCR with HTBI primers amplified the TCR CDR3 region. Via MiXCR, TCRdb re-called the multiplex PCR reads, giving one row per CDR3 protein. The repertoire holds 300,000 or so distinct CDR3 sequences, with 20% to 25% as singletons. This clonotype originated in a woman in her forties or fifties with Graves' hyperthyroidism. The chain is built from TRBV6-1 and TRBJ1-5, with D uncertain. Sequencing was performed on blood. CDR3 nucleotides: TGTGCCAGCAGTTACCAGGCGGGTAGCAATCAGCCCCAGCATTTT. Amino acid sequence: CASSYQAGSNQPQHF.